The text below deals with one T cell receptor beta chain. Antigen: not known. TCRdb reanalyzed the 5' RACE reads and collapses them to one entry per CDR3 protein, without DNA. Its table lists a few hundred thousand distinct CDR3 sequences. This entry is derived from a study of T cells expressing NK-cell markers. Overall study context: From sorted CD3+CD56+NKG2C+, CD3+CD56+NKG2C- and CD3+CD56-NKG2C+ T cells came the TCR beta repertoires. Seven of eight sequenced donors tested HCMV-seropositive; one tested seronegative. Regarding the study as a whole: It was still unclear whether expanded NKG2C+ T cell clones were HCMV specific. A range of about 1.0-8% of CD8+ T cells consisted of dominant NKG2C+ clonotypes in a handful of donors.

The CDR3 is 17 amino acids. CDR1 is SGHVS, CDR2 FQNEAQ, per germline. This TCR came from a man aged 18-70 years in good health. The chain links TRBV7-8 to TRBJ2-2; TCRdb picks TRBD1, but there is no DNA to check that call. The sequencing sample was made of blood T cells: a sorted CD56 or NKG2C T cell subset, CD4+ or CD8+ T cells, or bulk PBMC T cells (not recorded which). CDR3 loop: CASSSWVSGGRTGELFF.